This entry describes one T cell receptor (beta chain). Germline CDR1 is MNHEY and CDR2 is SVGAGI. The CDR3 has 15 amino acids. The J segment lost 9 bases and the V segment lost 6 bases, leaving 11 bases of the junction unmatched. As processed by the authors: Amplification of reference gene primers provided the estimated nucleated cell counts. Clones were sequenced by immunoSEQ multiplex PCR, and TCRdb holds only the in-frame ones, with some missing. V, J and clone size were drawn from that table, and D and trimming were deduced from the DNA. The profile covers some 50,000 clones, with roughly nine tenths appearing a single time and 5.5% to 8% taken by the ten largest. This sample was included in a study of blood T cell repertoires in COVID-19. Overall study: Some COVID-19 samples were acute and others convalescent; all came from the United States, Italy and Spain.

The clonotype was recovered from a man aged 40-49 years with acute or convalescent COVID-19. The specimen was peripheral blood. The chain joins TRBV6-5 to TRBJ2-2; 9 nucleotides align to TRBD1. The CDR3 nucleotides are TGTGCCAGCAGCCAAGGGGGACAGGGATCCAGGGAGCTGTTTTTT. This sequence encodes CASSQGGQGSRELFF.